This T cell receptor (beta chain) was documented in a study of CD8+ T cells in alopecia areata. Study-wide results and limits: Researchers reported that TCR sharing among patients proved less clear than in mice, possibly HLA-linked.

Treatment here: oral pan-JAK inhibitor, 5-10 mg twice daily. About this clone itself: Antigen specificity is unknown.

Between the trimmed V and J ends, which lost 4 bases and 1 base, there was a span of 5 bases. CDR1 and CDR2 (germline): SQVTM, ANQGSEA. CDR3 size: 11 residues. As the sequencing template, cDNA was produced by extracting RNA and reverse transcribing it. The data were produced by immunoSEQ multiplex PCR, yet TCRdb's version contains in-frame clones alone and is incomplete. The sample yields about 140,000 clones, about 86% seen once. The sequence was obtained from a human donor with alopecia areata. The specimen comprised CD8+ T cells sorted from blood, sampled at week 4, from a patient treated with tofacitinib. V usage is TRBV29-1 and J usage is TRBJ2-7; D perhaps matches TRBD2 (5 bases). The CDR3 sequence is CSVGGSYEQYF. The CDR3 DNA is TGCAGCGTTGGAGGGTCCTACGAGCAGTACTTC.